These T cell receptor beta chains were read from a single sample in a study of blood T cell repertoires in COVID-19. Assay used: immunoSEQ multiplex PCR; TCRdb lists only in-frame clones, some missing. The sample gives around 300,000 clones, 80% to 90% of which show up once; approximately 11% is in the top ten. The specimen was peripheral blood. The receptors were sampled from a woman between 65 and 79 years old with acute or convalescent COVID-19. The CDR3 runs from the conserved cysteine through the conserved F or W. D genes are given only for firm matches. For some rows the clone size is stated as once, few or many, or as a class when expanded; others skip it.

NA	TRBV3-1/TRBV3-2	NA	TRBJ1-3	TGTGCCAGCACCGCGGCGGAGGGAGTATGGGGAAACACCATATATTTT	CASTAAEGVWGNTIYF
once	TRBV19	TRBD1	TRBJ1-5	TGTGCCAGTAGTACGGCCCGGACAGGGGACGGTCAGCCCCAGCATTTT	CASSTARTGDGQPQHF
NA	TRBV19	NA	TRBJ1-1	TGTGCCAGTAGTAGGACAGCTAACACTGAAGCTTTCTTT	CASSRTANTEAFF
NA	TRBV18	NA	TRBJ2-1	TGTGCCAGCTCACCTAGACAGGACAATGAGCAGTTCTTC	CASSPRQDNEQFF
NA	TRBV3-1/TRBV3-2	NA	TRBJ1-5	TGTGCCAGTAGCCAAGCCGGCAATCAGCCCCAGCATTTT	CASSQAGNQPQHF
NA	TRBV30	NA	TRBJ1-4	TGTGCCTTGCAGGAAAATAAGAGAAAACTGTTTTTT	CALQENKRKLFF
NA	TRBV6-6	NA	TRBJ1-5	TGTGCCAGCAGACACGATAGCAATCAGCCCCAGCATTTT	CASRHDSNQPQHF
NA	TRBV5-1	NA	TRBJ2-3	TGCGCCAGCAGCTCAGGACTCTTATCAGATACGCAGTATTTT	CASSSGLLSDTQYF
NA	TRBV28	TRBD1	TRBJ1-2	TGTGCCAGCAGTTTCGACAGGGTGGACTATGGCTACACCTTC	CASSFDRVDYGYTF
few	TRBV6-7	NA	TRBJ2-7	TGTGCCAGCCCCTGTGGGGGACTCTTCTCTTCTTGCTACGAGCAGTACTTC	CASPCGGLFSSCYEQYF
NA	TRBV3-1/TRBV3-2	NA	TRBJ1-3	TGTGCCAGCAGCCAAGGCGACTTTGGAAACACCATATATTTT	CASSQGDFGNTIYF
NA	TRBV6-5	TRBD1	TRBJ2-7	TGTGCCAGCAGCAAGGGGGCCACCTACGAGCAGTACTTC	CASSKGATYEQYF
NA	TRBV5-4	NA	TRBJ2-3	TGTGCCAGCAACCTGGTTCAGTCAGATACGCAGTATTTT	CASNLVQSDTQYF
few	TRBV3-1/TRBV3-2	TRBD2	TRBJ2-3	TGTGCCAGCAGCCAAGGTACGGGGGGAACGCAGTATTTT	CASSQGTGGTQYF
NA	TRBV2	TRBD1	TRBJ1-4	TGTGCCAGCAGCTCACAGGGGGCAACTAATGAAAAACTGTTTTTT	CASSSQGATNEKLFF
NA	TRBV7-6	TRBD1	TRBJ2-2	TGTGCCAGCAGCTTAGACTGGGAGACAGGGGCTAACACCGGGGAGCTGTTTTTT	CASSLDWETGANTGELFF
NA	TRBV7-9	TRBD2	TRBJ2-3	TGTGCCAGCGGCCCCCCGGGGGGAAGCACAGATACGCAGTATTTT	CASGPPGGSTDTQYF
NA	TRBV2	TRBD2	TRBJ2-1	TGTGCCAGCAGTCCAAGCGGGGGCGTTTACAATGAGCAGTTCTTC	CASSPSGGVYNEQFF
NA	TRBV4-1	NA	TRBJ2-5	TGCGCCAGCAGCCCCAACGCGCAAGAGACCCAGTACTTC	CASSPNAQETQYF
NA	TRBV4-1	TRBD1	TRBJ1-1	TGCGCCAGCAGCCAGTGGACAGGGACAAGAAGTTTGACTGAAGCTTTCTTT	CASSQWTGTRSLTEAFF
NA	TRBV7-3	NA	TRBJ2-5	TGTGCCAGCAGCTTGAGTTCGGGGGTCGGGGAGACCCAGTACTTC	CASSLSSGVGETQYF
NA	TRBV9	NA	TRBJ1-2	TGTGCCAGCAGCGCCGGAGGAGGGGCGGAGAACTATGGCTACACCTTC	CASSAGGGAENYGYTF
NA	TRBV5-6	NA	TRBJ2-2	TGTGCCAGCAGGGACAGCGCTACCGGGGAGCTGTTTTTT	CASRDSATGELFF
NA	TRBV5-1	TRBD1	TRBJ1-1	TGCGCCAGCAGCTCCTCCGGGACAGGGGACCGAGCTTTCTTT	CASSSSGTGDRAFF
many	TRBV4-1	NA	TRBJ1-3	TGCGCCAGCAGCCAAGGTTCGGCACAGGTGTCTGGAAACACCATATATTTT	CASSQGSAQVSGNTIYF
NA	TRBV27	NA	TRBJ2-1	TGTGCCAGCAGTTTTTCGAACAGCAACAATGAGCAGTTCTTC	CASSFSNSNNEQFF
NA	TRBV7-8	TRBD1	TRBJ2-3	TGTGCCAGCAGCTTAGAGCGGGACAGGGGAGGAGATACGCAGTATTTT	CASSLERDRGGDTQYF
NA	TRBV12-3/TRBV12-4	TRBD1	TRBJ2-7	TGTGCCAGCAGCCGGACAGGAACCTACGAGCAGTACTTC	CASSRTGTYEQYF
NA	TRBV6-5	NA	TRBJ2-5	TGTACCAGCAGTCCCTTTCAGGGTTCAGAGACCCAGTACTTC	CTSSPFQGSETQYF
NA	TRBV3-1/TRBV3-2	TRBD1	TRBJ1-3	TGTGCCAGCAGCCAAGGGGGACAGCCCTCTGGAAACACCATATATTTT	CASSQGGQPSGNTIYF
NA	TRBV19	TRBD1	TRBJ1-5	TGTGCCAGTAGCTCGGGACAGGGGAAGGGACTGACCCAGCATTTT	CASSSGQGKGLTQHF
NA	TRBV6-5	NA	TRBJ1-2	TGTGCCAGCACCGGGGAAGTTAGGCTTCCCTATGGCTACACCTTC	CASTGEVRLPYGYTF
few	TRBV16	TRBD1	TRBJ1-5	TGTGCCAGCAGCCATTCCGGAAGGACAGGGAAGCAGCCCCAGCATTTT	CASSHSGRTGKQPQHF
NA	TRBV4-2	TRBD1	TRBJ2-7	TGTGCCAGCAGCCATCCGGGACAGGGACTTTACGAGCAGTACTTC	CASSHPGQGLYEQYF
NA	TRBV18	NA	TRBJ1-5	TGTGCCAGCTCACCACAAAACAGTGGAATCGAGCCCCAGCATTTT	CASSPQNSGIEPQHF
few	TRBV11-2	NA	TRBJ1-6	TGTGCCAGCAGCTTAGGGGGCTTACAGGGCGGGTCACCCCTCCACTTT	CASSLGGLQGGSPLHF
NA	TRBV3-1/TRBV3-2	NA	TRBJ1-1	TGTGCCAGCAGCCAACCCAGAACAGGTTCAATGAACACTGAAGCTTTCTTT	CASSQPRTGSMNTEAFF
NA	TRBV20-1	NA	TRBJ2-1	TGCAGTGCGGAACAGGCCAATGAGCAGTTCTTC	CSAEQANEQFF
NA	TRBV18	TRBD1	TRBJ1-2	TGTGCCAGCTCACTCTACCCACCGGGACAGGGGTGGCAAGGCTACACCTTC	CASSLYPPGQGWQGYTF